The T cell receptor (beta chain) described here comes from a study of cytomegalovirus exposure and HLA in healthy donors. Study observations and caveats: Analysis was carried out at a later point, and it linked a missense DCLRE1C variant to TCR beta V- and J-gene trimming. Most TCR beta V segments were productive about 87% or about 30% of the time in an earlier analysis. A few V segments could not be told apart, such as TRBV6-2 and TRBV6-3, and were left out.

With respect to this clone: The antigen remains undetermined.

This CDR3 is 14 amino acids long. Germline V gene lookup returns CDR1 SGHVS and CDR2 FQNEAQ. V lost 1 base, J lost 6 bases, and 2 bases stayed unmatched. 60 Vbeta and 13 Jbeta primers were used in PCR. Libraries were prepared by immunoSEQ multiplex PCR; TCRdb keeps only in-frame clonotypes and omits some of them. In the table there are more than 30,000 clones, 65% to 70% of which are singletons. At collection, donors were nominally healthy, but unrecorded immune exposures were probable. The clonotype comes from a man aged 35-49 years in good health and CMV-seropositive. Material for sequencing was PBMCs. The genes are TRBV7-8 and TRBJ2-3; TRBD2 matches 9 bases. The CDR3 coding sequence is TGTGCCAGCAGCTTAGTTACTAGCGGGGATACGCAGTATTTT. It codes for CASSLVTSGDTQYF.